This T cell receptor beta chain was identified in a study of blood T cell repertoires in COVID-19 (TCRdb year 2020). Describing the broader study: Samples from collaborators originated in the United States, Italy and Spain and spanned both the acute and convalescent phases of COVID-19. Deeply sampled blood TCRbeta repertoires from subjects exposed to, actively infected with, or recovered from COVID-19 were included in the dataset. Samples were obtained from the ongoing ImmuneRACE study (first 160 participants) and from 1,000 to 1,500 subjects provided by 6 global collaborators. The repertoires were released in a freely available public database intended as a resource for research on the immune response to SARS-CoV-2. The prospective study material was composed of cDNA or gDNA derived from T cells, B-cell-depleted T cells, or PBMCs. The sample metadata nearly always contained a de-identified subject ID, COVID-19 status, age in years and sex. Where available, HLA class I and class II types were obtained from metadata supplied by the sample provider rather than from assay-based typing. Beyond this particular receptor, the publication reports: The amount of clinical and demographic metadata varied by source and participant and was provided uncurated.

This clone occurred a few times. Which antigen it targets is not known. Base qualities are not recorded, but no much larger clone differs from it by a single base. Whole blood was collected in K2EDTA tubes by collaborating institutions according to the institutions' own protocols. For TCRbeta analysis, collaborators shipped samples as frozen whole blood, isolated PBMCs, or DNA extracted from either of those sample types. The immunoSEQ Assay, a bias-controlled multiplex PCR, was used to amplify TCRbeta CDR3 regions from genomic DNA. Processing in the source paper ran as follows. Within the assay, amplification of reference gene primers was used to estimate how many nucleated cells each sample contained. Sequence reads were collapsed and filtered to measure the absolute abundance of every unique TCRbeta CDR3 rearrangement. Productive Simpson clonality was computed per sample as the square root of Simpson's diversity index over productive rearrangements. The source is immuneACCESS, and TCRdb retained only in-frame sequences with V and J called. Part of the clones is not carried over; for the studies checked, unresolved V genes explain less than half of this, and the remainder is unexplained. The V and J calls and clone size were taken over from that table, and D and trimming were inferred from the DNA. The sample records under 60,000 clones, roughly four fifths of which are singletons. The top ten clones comprise about 3.2% of the sample.

V is cut back by 1 base and J by 3 bases, with 4 bases in the junction unmatched. From the cysteine up to the phenylalanine, the CDR3 has a length of 16 residues. The only DNA kept is the CDR3, 48 bases in frame from the first base. The germline V gene encodes CDR1 LGHNT and CDR2 FRNRAP. Sequencing was performed on peripheral blood. The V and J genes are TRBV12-5 and TRBJ1-4; 8 nucleotides in the junction match TRBD1. The sequence was obtained from a man aged 55 to 69 with acute or convalescent COVID-19. The CDR3 sequence is CASGLGTGGANEKLFF. The nucleotide sequence reads as follows: TGTGCTAGTGGTTTGGGAACAGGGGGAGCTAATGAAAAACTGTTTTTT.